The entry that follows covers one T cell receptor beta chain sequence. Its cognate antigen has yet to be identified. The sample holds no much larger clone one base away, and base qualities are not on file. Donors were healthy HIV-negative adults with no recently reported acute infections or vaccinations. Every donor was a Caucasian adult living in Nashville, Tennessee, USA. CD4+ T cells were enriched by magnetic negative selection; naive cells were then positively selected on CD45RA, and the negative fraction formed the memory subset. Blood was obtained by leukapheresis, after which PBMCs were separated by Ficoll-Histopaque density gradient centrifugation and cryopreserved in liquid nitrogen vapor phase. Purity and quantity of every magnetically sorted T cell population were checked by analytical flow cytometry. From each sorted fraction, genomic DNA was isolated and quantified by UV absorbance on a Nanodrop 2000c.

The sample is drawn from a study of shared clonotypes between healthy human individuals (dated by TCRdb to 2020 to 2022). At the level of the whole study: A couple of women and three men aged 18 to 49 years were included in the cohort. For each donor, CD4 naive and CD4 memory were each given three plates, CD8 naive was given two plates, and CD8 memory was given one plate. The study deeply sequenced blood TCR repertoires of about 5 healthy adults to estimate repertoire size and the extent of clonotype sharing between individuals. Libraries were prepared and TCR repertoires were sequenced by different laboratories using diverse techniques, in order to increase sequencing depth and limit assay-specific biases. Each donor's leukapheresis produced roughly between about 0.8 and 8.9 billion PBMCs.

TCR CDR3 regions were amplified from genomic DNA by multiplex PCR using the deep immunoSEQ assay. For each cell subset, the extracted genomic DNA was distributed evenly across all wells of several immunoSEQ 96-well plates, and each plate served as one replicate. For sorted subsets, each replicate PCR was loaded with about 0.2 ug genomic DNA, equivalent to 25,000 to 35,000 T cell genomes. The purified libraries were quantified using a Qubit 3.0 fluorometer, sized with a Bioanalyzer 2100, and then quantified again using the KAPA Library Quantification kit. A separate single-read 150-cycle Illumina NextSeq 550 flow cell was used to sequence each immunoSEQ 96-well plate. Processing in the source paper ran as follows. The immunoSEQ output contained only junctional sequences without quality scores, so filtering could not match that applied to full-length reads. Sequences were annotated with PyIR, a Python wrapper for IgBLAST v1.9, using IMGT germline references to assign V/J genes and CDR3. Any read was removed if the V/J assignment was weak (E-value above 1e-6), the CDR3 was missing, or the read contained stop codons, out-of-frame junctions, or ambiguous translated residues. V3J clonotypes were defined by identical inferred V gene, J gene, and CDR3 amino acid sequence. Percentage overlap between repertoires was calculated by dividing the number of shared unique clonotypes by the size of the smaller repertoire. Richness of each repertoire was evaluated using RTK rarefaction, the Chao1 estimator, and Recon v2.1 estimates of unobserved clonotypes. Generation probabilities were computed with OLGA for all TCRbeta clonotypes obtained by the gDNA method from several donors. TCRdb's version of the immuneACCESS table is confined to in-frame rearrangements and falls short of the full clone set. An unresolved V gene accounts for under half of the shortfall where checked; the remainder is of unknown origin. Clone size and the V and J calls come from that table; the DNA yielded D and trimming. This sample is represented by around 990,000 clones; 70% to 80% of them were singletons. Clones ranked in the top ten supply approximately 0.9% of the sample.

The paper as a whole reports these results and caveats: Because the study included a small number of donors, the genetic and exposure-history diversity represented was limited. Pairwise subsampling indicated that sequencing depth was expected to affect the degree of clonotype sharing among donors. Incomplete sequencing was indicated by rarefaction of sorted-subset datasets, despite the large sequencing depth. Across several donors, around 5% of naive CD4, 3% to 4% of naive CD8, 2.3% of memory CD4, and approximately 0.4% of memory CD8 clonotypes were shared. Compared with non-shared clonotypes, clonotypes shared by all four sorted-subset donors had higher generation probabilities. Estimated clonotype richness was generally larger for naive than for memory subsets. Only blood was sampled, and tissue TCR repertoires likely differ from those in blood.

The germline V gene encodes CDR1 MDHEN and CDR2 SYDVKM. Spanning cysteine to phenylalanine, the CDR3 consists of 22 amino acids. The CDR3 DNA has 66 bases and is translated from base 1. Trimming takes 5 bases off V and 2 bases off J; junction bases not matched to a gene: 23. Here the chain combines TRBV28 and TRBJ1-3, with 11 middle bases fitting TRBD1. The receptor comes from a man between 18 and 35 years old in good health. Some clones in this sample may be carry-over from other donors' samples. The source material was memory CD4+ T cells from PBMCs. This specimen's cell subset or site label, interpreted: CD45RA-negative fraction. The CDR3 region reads CASSHIPRGQGAPIDTGNTIYF. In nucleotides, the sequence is TGTGCCAGCAGTCATATACCCCGTGGACAGGGGGCCCCTATCGATACTGGAAACACCATATATTTT.